This TCR beta chain was found in a study of vaccination and CD4 T cells after COVID-19. Overall study: Convalescent participants consisted of six males and four females, two being Hispanic. It was a median around 100 days after diagnosis, with a range of 35 to 161, that post-COVID samples were drawn. Study-level points and caveats: A nonsignificant median increase from about 22 to 38 SARS-CoV-2-reactive clonotypes was observed.

This CDR3 is built from 14 residues. Germline CDR1 and CDR2: SEHNR and FQNEAQ (reference sequence). J was trimmed by 5 bases and V by 5 bases; bases with no gene match: 5. The Oncomine TCR Beta short-read assay sequenced DNA from cultured CD4+ T cells. Each CDR3 protein is one row after TCRdb ran MiXCR on the PCR reads. The sample includes roughly 17,000 distinct CDR3 sequences, approximately 44% of them seen just once. The treatment: roughly ten-day PBMC culture with coronavirus spike peptide pools or control peptides (ViraFEST assay). TCR sequencing followed the expansion of antigen-specific T cells with peptide pools in ViraFEST. The sample holds one count of this clonotype. Its antigen is as yet unknown.

The chain couples TRBV7-9 to TRBJ2-2; 7 nucleotides align to TRBD1. Specimen: CD4+ T cells from blood, cultured in vitro, collected after SARS-CoV-2 vaccination. This receptor was obtained from a human donor who had recovered from COVID-19. The CDR3 loop is CASSTTGYTGELFF. The CDR3 DNA is TGTGCCAGCAGCACGACAGGGTATACCGGGGAGCTGTTTTTT. The whole variable domain, remainder taken from reference TRBV7-9 and TRBJ2-2, is DTGVSQNPRHKITKRGQNVTFRCDPISEHNRLYWYRQTLGQGPEFLTYFQNEAQLEKSRLLSDRFSAERPKGSFSTLEIQRTEQGDSAMYLCASSTTGYTGELFFGEGSRLTVL.